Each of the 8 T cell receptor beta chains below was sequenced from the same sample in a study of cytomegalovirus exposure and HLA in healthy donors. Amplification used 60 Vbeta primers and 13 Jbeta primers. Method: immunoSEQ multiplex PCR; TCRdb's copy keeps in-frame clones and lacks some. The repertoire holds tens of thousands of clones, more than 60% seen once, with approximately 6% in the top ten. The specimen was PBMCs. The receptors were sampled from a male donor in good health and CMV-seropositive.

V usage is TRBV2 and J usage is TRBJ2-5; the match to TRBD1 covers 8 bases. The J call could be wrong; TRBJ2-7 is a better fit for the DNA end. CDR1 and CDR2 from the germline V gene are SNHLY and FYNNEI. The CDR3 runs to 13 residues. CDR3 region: CASWTGRSYEQYF. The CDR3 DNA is TGTGCCAGCTGGACAGGGCGCTCCTACGAGCAGTACTTC.

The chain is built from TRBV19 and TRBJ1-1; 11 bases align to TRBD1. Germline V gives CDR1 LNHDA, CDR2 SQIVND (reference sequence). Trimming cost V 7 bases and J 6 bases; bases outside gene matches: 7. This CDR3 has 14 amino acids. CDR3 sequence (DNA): TGTGCCAGTAACCCTGGACAGGGGGCGTCTGAAGCTTTCTTT. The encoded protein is CASNPGQGASEAFF.

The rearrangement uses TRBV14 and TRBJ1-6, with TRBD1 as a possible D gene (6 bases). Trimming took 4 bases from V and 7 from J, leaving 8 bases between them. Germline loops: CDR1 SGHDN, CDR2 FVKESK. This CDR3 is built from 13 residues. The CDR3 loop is CASSPQGNSPLHF. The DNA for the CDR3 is TGTGCCAGCAGCCCCCAGGGGAATTCACCCCTCCACTTT.

CDR3 nucleotide sequence: TGCGCCAGCAGCCACAATAGCGCGGACGGGTCCTACGAGCAGTACTTC. Amino acid sequence: CASSHNSADGSYEQYF. The chain links TRBV4-1 to TRBJ2-5, with a weak D call TRBD2 (5 bases). The J call is in doubt because the DNA end fits TRBJ2-7 better. From germline, CDR1 is MGHRA and CDR2 YSYEKL. The CDR3 runs 16 residues.

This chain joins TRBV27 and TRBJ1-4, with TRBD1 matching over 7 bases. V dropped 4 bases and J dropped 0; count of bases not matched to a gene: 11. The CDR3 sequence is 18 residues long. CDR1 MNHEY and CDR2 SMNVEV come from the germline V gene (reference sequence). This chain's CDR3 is CASSSEGAFFATNEKLFF. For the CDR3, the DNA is TGTGCCAGCAGTTCGGAGGGGGCTTTTTTTGCAACTAATGAAAAACTGTTTTTT. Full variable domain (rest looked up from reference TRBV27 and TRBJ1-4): EAQVTQNPRYLITVTGKKLTVTCSQNMNHEYMSWYRQDPGLGLRQIYYSMNVEVTDKGDVPEGYKVSRKEKRNFPLILESPSPNQTSLYFCASSSEGAFFATNEKLFFGSGTQLSVL.

CDR3 sequence (DNA): TGTGCCAGCAAGGGGACTAGCGGAGGGGGGTACGAGCAGTACTTC. It is translated as CASKGTSGGGYEQYF. The chain carries TRBV2 and TRBJ2-7; 11 bases agree with TRBD2. Germline V gives CDR1 SNHLY, CDR2 FYNNEI. The CDR3 contains 15 residues. V shed 7 bases and J 4 bases; nucleotides not matched to a gene: 9.

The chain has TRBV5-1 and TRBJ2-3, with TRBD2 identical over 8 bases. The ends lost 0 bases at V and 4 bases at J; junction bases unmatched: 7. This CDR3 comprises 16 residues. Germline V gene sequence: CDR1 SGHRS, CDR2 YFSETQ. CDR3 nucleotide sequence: TGCGCCAGCAGCTTGGCCGCAGCGGGAGCTCCAGATACGCAGTATTTT. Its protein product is CASSLAAAGAPDTQYF.

CDR3 in DNA: TGTGCCAGCAGATCAGGGACAGGAAACACTGAAGCTTTCTTT. The encoded protein is CASRSGTGNTEAFF. The chain recombines TRBV6-5 with TRBJ1-1; 8 bases line up with TRBD1. CDR1 is MNHEY, CDR2 SVGAGI, per germline. The CDR3 is 14 residues long. J was trimmed by 2 bases and V by 6 bases; bases with no gene match: 5.